Listed below are T cell receptor beta chains from one sample, sequenced in a study of T cell responses to AZD1222 COVID-19 vaccine. The method was immunoSEQ multiplex PCR; TCRdb's version includes in-frame clones alone and lacks a portion of them. The sample yields about 79,000 clones, about four fifths seen once. The starting material was peripheral blood, obtained 28 days after the second AZD1222 dose. The receptors here all came from an adult who received the AZD1222 COVID-19 vaccine. Each CDR3 is given with its conserved first and last residue. Fields, in order: clone size, D gene, V gene, J gene, CDR3 DNA, CDR3 protein. A D gene is named only where the DNA matches it firmly. For some rows the clone size is stated as once, few or many, or as a class when expanded; others skip it.

>NA|NA|TRBV28|TRBJ2-2
TGTGCCAGCAGTCCCCCGGGGTTCATTGCCGGGGAGCTGTTTTTT
CASSPPGFIAGELFF
>NA|TRBD1|TRBV19|TRBJ2-5
TGTGCCAGTAGTCCGACAGGGCGAGGGGAGACCCAGTACTTC
CASSPTGRGETQYF
>few|NA|TRBV14|TRBJ1-2
TGTGCCAGCAGCCTTACAGGCTCTTACGGCTACACCTTC
CASSLTGSYGYTF
>NA|NA|TRBV20-1|TRBJ1-3
TGCAGTGCTAGTCGGGACACAAGAAACACCATATATTTT
CSASRDTRNTIYF
>once|NA|TRBV28|TRBJ2-7
TGTGCCAGCAGTCTCCCCGGGGGCAACGAGCAGTACTTC
CASSLPGGNEQYF
>NA|TRBD2|TRBV6-2/TRBV6-3|TRBJ2-4
TGTGCCAGCAGTTACGATCCTAGCGGGAGTTGGAACATTCAGTACTTC
CASSYDPSGSWNIQYF
>NA|NA|TRBV4-3|TRBJ1-6
TGCGCCAGCAGCCAATCGAGGACAGATAATTCACCCCTCCACTTT
CASSQSRTDNSPLHF
>NA|NA|TRBV7-2|TRBJ1-3
TGTGCCAGCAGCGCCACCTCAGGGACTGGAAACACCATATATTTT
CASSATSGTGNTIYF
>NA|NA|TRBV18|TRBJ2-3
TGTGCCAGCTCACCCCCGACTGGCACAGATACGCAGTATTTT
CASSPPTGTDTQYF
>NA|NA|TRBV24-1|TRBJ1-2
TGTGCCACCAGTGATTTAGGCGCCAGGGGATCTGGCTACACCTTC
CATSDLGARGSGYTF
>NA|NA|TRBV11-2|TRBJ2-1
TGTGCCAGCAGCTTAGATTGGGCTGAGCAGTTCTTC
CASSLDWAEQFF
>NA|NA|TRBV5-5|TRBJ1-5
TGTGCCAGCAGCTTGGATCTCAATCAGCCCCAGCATTTT
CASSLDLNQPQHF
>NA|NA|TRBV1|TRBJ2-3
TGCACCAGCAGCCAAGATTCCCTAGCGGGAGCGACGGCAGATACGCAGTATTTT
CTSSQDSLAGATADTQYF
>NA|TRBD1|TRBV14|TRBJ1-2
TGTGCCAGCAGCCGCGGACAGGGTAGCTATGGCTACACCTTC
CASSRGQGSYGYTF
>NA|NA|TRBV27|TRBJ1-3
TGTGCCAGCAGTTCCCTGAGGGAATTCTCTGGAAACACCATATATTTT
CASSSLREFSGNTIYF
>NA|NA|TRBV18|TRBJ1-2
TGTGCCAGCTCCGGGTTGGAGGCCTATGGCTACACCTTC
CASSGLEAYGYTF